This is a list of T cell receptor beta chains from one sample in a study of identical twins. TCRdb re-derived calls from the 5' RACE reads in MiXCR, one entry per CDR3 protein. The data hold 400,000 or so distinct CDR3 sequences, with approximately 9.1% observed a single time. Input material: naive T cells sorted from blood. The receptors were sampled from a woman aged 45-65 years in good health. Both conserved end residues are part of each CDR3. Each record gives: CDR3 length, V gene, J gene, D gene, clone size, CDR3 protein, CDR3 DNA. The D gene is left open where the match is weak. Not every row has a clone size; where given, it reads once, few, many or a size class.

12,TRBV29-1,TRBJ1-2,-,-,CSVRGEGGGYTF,TGCAGCGTCCGGGGAGAGGGTGGAGGCTACACCTTC
12,TRBV11-3,TRBJ2-1,-,-,CASSGSWNEQFF,TGTGCCAGCAGCGGTAGTTGGAATGAGCAGTTCTTC
14,TRBV5-1,TRBJ2-1,-,-,CASSLREWYNEQFF,TGCGCCAGCAGCTTGCGGGAGTGGTACAATGAGCAGTTCTTC
15,TRBV5-1,TRBJ2-3,-,-,CASSLVTESTDTQYF,TGCGCCAGCAGCTTGGTGACAGAAAGCACAGATACGCAGTATTTT
16,TRBV6-5,TRBJ1-4,-,few,CASSYSRGNRGEKLFF,TGTGCCAGCAGTTACTCGAGAGGCAACCGAGGTGAAAAACTGTTTTTT
16,TRBV28,TRBJ1-4,TRBD1,many,CASSPTGFATNEKLFF,TGTGCCAGCAGTCCGACAGGGTTTGCAACTAATGAAAAACTGTTTTTT
13,TRBV24-1,TRBJ1-1,-,-,CATSSGPTREAFF,TGTGCCACCAGTTCCGGACCGACCCGAGAAGCTTTCTTT
13,TRBV12-5,TRBJ1-2,-,few,CASALSGGGGYTF,TGTGCTAGTGCCCTCTCGGGGGGGGGTGGCTACACCTTC
13,TRBV29-1,TRBJ2-7,-,few,CSATVKGLYEQYF,TGCAGCGCGACAGTCAAGGGCCTCTACGAGCAGTACTTC
19,TRBV11-2,TRBJ1-5,-,many,CASSLVLNPPGVSNQPQHF,TGTGCCAGCAGCTTAGTACTTAACCCTCCCGGGGTGTCCAATCAGCCCCAGCATTTT
14,TRBV12-3/TRBV12-4,TRBJ1-1,TRBD1,-,CASRSPDRGTEAFF,TGTGCCAGCAGATCACCGGACAGGGGCACTGAAGCTTTCTTT
13,TRBV5-1,TRBJ2-5,TRBD1,few,CASSVDREETQYF,TGCGCCAGCAGCGTGGACAGGGAGGAGACCCAGTACTTC
12,TRBV2,TRBJ2-2,-,-,CASMQNTGELFF,TGTGCCAGCATGCAGAACACCGGGGAGCTGTTTTTT
15,TRBV6-6,TRBJ2-1,TRBD1,many,CASTPDREKRNEQFF,TGTGCCAGCACCCCGGACAGGGAAAAACGAAATGAGCAGTTCTTC
16,TRBV7-8,TRBJ2-1,TRBD2,-,CASRGAGGYSYNEQFF,TGTGCCAGCAGAGGCGCGGGGGGATATTCCTACAATGAGCAGTTCTTC
16,TRBV29-1,TRBJ2-3,-,-,CSVEDRVAGRTDTQYF,TGCAGCGTTGAAGATCGCGTCGCGGGGCGCACAGATACGCAGTATTTT
13,TRBV20-1,TRBJ2-1,-,many,CSASPTTVNEQFF,TGCAGTGCTAGCCCTACGACTGTAAATGAGCAGTTCTTC
14,TRBV5-5,TRBJ1-5,-,few,CASSFGMSNQPQHF,TGTGCCAGCAGCTTTGGGATGAGCAATCAGCCCCAGCATTTT
13,TRBV12-3/TRBV12-4,TRBJ2-3,TRBD1,many,CASRTGGRDTQYF,TGTGCCAGCAGAACAGGGGGCCGAGATACGCAGTATTTT
15,TRBV4-1,TRBJ1-5,-,-,CASSQERGPNQPQHF,TGCGCCAGCAGCCAAGAGAGGGGTCCCAATCAGCCCCAGCATTTT
12,TRBV7-9,TRBJ1-4,-,-,CAGRDGNEKLFF,TGTGCCGGCCGGGACGGCAATGAAAAACTGTTTTTT
16,TRBV5-5,TRBJ2-3,-,many,CASSLREAATTDTQYF,TGTGCCAGCAGCTTACGGGAAGCGGCTACCACAGATACGCAGTATTTT
16,TRBV25-1,TRBJ2-1,TRBD2,many,CASSVLAGGGYNEQFF,TGTGCCAGCAGTGTGCTGGCCGGGGGGGGTTACAATGAGCAGTTCTTC
15,TRBV20-1,TRBJ2-1,TRBD2,-,CSARDRSGRINEQFF,TGCAGTGCTAGAGATCGAAGCGGGAGGATCAATGAGCAGTTCTTC
14,TRBV6-5,TRBJ2-1,-,many,CASTPGSKTNEQFF,TGTGCCAGCACGCCGGGGAGTAAAACCAATGAGCAGTTCTTC
15,TRBV27,TRBJ2-2,-,few,CASSFSGTDTGELFF,TGTGCCAGCAGTTTCTCCGGGACTGACACCGGGGAGCTGTTTTTT